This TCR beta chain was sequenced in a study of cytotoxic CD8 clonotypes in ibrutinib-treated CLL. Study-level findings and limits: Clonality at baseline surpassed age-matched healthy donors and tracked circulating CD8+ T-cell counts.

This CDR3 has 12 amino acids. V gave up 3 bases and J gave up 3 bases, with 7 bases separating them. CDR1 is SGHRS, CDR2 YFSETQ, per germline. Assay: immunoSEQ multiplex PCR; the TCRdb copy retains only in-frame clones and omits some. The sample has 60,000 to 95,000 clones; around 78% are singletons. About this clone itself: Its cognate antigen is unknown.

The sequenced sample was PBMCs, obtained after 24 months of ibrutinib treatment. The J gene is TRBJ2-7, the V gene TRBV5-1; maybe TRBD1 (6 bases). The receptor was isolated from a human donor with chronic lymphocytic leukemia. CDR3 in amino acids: CASSSDSYEQYF. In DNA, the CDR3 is TGCGCCAGCAGCTCGGACAGCTACGAGCAGTACTTC.